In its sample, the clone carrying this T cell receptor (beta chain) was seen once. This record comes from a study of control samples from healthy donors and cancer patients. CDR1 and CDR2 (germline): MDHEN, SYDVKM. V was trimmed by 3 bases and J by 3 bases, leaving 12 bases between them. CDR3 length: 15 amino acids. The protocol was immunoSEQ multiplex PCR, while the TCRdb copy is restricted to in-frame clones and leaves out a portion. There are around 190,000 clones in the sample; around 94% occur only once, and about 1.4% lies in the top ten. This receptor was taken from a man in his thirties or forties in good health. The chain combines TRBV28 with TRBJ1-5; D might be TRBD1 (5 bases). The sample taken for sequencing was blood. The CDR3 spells CASSFRGKANQPQHF. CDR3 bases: TGTGCCAGCAGTTTCCGGGGGAAGGCCAATCAGCCCCAGCATTTT.